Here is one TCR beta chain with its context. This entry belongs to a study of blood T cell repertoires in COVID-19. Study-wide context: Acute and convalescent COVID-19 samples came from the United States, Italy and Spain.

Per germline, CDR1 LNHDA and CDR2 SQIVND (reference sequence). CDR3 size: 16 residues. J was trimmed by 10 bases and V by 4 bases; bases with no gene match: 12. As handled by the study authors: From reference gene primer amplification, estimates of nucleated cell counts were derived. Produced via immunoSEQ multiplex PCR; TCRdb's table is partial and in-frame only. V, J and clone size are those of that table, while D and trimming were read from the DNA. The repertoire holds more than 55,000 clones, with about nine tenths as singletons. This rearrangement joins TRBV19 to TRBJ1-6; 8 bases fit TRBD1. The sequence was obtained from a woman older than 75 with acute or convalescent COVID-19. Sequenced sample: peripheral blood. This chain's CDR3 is CASSNPTGGLRSPLHF. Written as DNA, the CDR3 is TGTGCCAGTAGTAACCCCACAGGGGGACTAAGATCACCCCTCCACTTT.